This T cell receptor beta chain was recovered during a study of T cell repertoires in ileal Crohn's disease. J gave up 4 bases and V 5 bases, and 4 bases lay outside the gene matches. This CDR3 has 15 residues. CDR1 and CDR2 from the germline V gene are MRHNA and SNTAGT. Assay used: immunoSEQ multiplex PCR; TCRdb lists only in-frame clones, some missing. The table lists 3,000 to 3,500 clones, approximately 90% of them singletons. Details on this clone: Its antigen is unidentified.

Points from the study as a whole: Compared with non-smokers, active smokers at surgery showed more clonal expansions. Every patient over 26.8% clonality showed endoscopic recurrence. Within the first postoperative year, endoscopy came at median approximately 6.9 months.

Time point defined: neoterminal ileum biopsy at postoperative endoscopy, about 6 months after surgery. The rearrangement uses TRBV6-4 and TRBJ2-3; 12 bases align to TRBD2. The source of this sequence is an adult with Crohn's disease. Sequencing input: ileal tissue. The CDR3 here is CASSPTSGGADTQYF. Written as DNA, the CDR3 is TGTGCCAGCAGTCCGACTAGCGGGGGCGCAGATACGCAGTATTTT.